This TCR beta chain was sequenced for a study of T cells expressing NK-cell markers. Reanalyzing the 5' RACE reads, TCRdb keeps one entry per CDR3 protein, without DNA. This listing includes fewer than 550,000 distinct CDR3 sequences. The germline gives CDR1 SEHNR, CDR2 FQNEAQ (reference sequence). The CDR3 sequence is 13 residues long. Input material: blood T cells: a sorted CD56 or NKG2C T cell subset, CD4+ or CD8+ T cells, or bulk PBMC T cells (not recorded which). This TCR was recovered from a woman aged 45-59 years in good health. The rearrangement links TRBV7-9 to TRBJ1-1; checking the TCRdb D call of TRBD1 is not possible without DNA. The CDR3 protein is CASSPLSDTEAFF.